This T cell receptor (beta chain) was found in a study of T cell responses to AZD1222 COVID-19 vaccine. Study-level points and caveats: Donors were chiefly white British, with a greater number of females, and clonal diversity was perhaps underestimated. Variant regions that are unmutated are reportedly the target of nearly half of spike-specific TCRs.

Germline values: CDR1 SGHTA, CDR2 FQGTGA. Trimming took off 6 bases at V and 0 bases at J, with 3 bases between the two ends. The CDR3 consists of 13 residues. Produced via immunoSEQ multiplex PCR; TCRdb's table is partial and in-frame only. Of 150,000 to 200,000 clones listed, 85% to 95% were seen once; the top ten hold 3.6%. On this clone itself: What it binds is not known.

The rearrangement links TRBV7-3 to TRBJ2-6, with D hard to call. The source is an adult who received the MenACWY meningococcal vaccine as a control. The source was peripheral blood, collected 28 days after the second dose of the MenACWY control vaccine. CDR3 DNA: TGTGCCAGCAGTAGCTCTGGGGCCAACGTCCTGACTTTC. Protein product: CASSSSGANVLTF.